This is a list of T cell receptor beta chains from one sample in a study of cytomegalovirus exposure and HLA in healthy donors. Sequencing was performed with immunoSEQ multiplex PCR; in TCRdb, only in-frame clones are kept and a portion is missing. The data contain fewer than 80,000 clones, 67% of them singletons. The sample comprised PBMCs. The receptors were gathered from a woman in her 50s in good health and CMV-seropositive. Both conserved end residues are part of each CDR3. A D gene is named only where the DNA matches it firmly. Size tells how often a clone was seen (once, few, many) or the class of an expanded clone, and some rows leave it out.

V gene	clone size	J gene	D gene	CDR3 DNA	CDR3 protein
TRBV27	-	TRBJ2-4	TRBD1	TGTGCCAGCAGCCTGACAGGGGTAGTCAAAAACATTCAGTACTTC	CASSLTGVVKNIQYF
TRBV5-1	once	TRBJ1-2	-	TGCGCCAGCAGCTTGGGGAAAGGGGGTTCCTATGGCTACACCTTC	CASSLGKGGSYGYTF
TRBV7-2	-	TRBJ1-2	-	TGTGCCAGCAGCTCCCCCCCCGGGGGTAACTATGGCTACACCTTC	CASSSPPGGNYGYTF
TRBV5-6	-	TRBJ2-5	-	TGTGCCAGCAGCACCAAGACAGGAGCGGAGACCCAGTACTTC	CASSTKTGAETQYF
TRBV7-9	few	TRBJ1-2	-	TGTGCCAGCAGCTTGCTATTGACAGAAGCTAACTATGGCTACACCTTC	CASSLLLTEANYGYTF
TRBV29-1	-	TRBJ1-1	-	TGCAGCGTAGCGAAGACAGAGAACACTGAAGCTTTCTTT	CSVAKTENTEAFF
TRBV11-3	-	TRBJ2-2	-	TGTGCCAGCAGCCCGACGCGGGGTAGGGACACCGGGGAGCTGTTTTTT	CASSPTRGRDTGELFF
TRBV27	few	TRBJ2-3	-	TGTGCCAGCAGTTTATCCGAGGGTACGCAGTATTTT	CASSLSEGTQYF
TRBV2	-	TRBJ2-5	TRBD1	TGTGCCAGCAGGAGGGACAGGGAGGAGCCCCAGTACTTC	CASRRDREEPQYF
TRBV19	-	TRBJ1-4	-	TGTGCCAGTAGTGCCCGGACAGACCATAATGAAAAACTGTTTTTT	CASSARTDHNEKLFF
TRBV10-3	-	TRBJ2-5	-	TGTGCCATCAGTGAACTAGGTTCTCAAGAGACCCAGTACTTC	CAISELGSQETQYF
TRBV11-2	-	TRBJ2-1	TRBD2	TGTGCCAGCAGCTCCTCTAGCGGGACCTACAATGAGCAGTTCTTC	CASSSSSGTYNEQFF
TRBV30	-	TRBJ1-4	-	TGTGCCTGGGCTGCCTCGGGGTCCACTAATGAAAAACTGTTTTTT	CAWAASGSTNEKLFF
TRBV14	-	TRBJ2-3	-	TGTGCCAGCAGCCAAGGTTCGGGAGATACGCAGTATTTT	CASSQGSGDTQYF
TRBV6-5	-	TRBJ1-6	-	TGTGCCAGCGGCAGGGGCGATTCACCCCTCCACTTT	CASGRGDSPLHF
TRBV28	-	TRBJ2-3	-	TGTGCCAGCAGTTCCTTTCGTGATACGCAGTATTTT	CASSSFRDTQYF
TRBV11-2	-	TRBJ2-1	-	TGTGCCAGCCTACTAAGCAGTCCGCACAATGAGCAGTTCTTC	CASLLSSPHNEQFF
TRBV9	few	TRBJ1-1	TRBD1	TGTGCCAGCGGTCGACAGGGGTTAAACACTGAAGCTTTCTTT	CASGRQGLNTEAFF
TRBV19	-	TRBJ2-1	-	TGTGCCAGCCTCTCCAGCTCCTACAATGAGCAGTTCTTC	CASLSSSYNEQFF
TRBV5-1	-	TRBJ2-3	TRBD1	TGCGCCAGCAGCTCCCTGCCGGGACAGGGAACAGATACGCAGTATTTT	CASSSLPGQGTDTQYF
TRBV11-3	few	TRBJ1-2	-	TGTGCCAGCAGACTACGAAACCCAACAAATGGCTACACCTTC	CASRLRNPTNGYTF
TRBV9	-	TRBJ2-5	-	TGTGCCAGCAGCTATGAAGAGACCCAGTACTTC	CASSYEETQYF
TRBV10-2	-	TRBJ1-4	-	TGCGCCAGCAGTGAGTCGGCGGGGAATAATGAAAAACTGTTTTTT	CASSESAGNNEKLFF
TRBV11-1	-	TRBJ2-5	-	TGTGCCAGCAGCTTTATACGGGAAGAGACCCAGTACTTC	CASSFIREETQYF
TRBV11-3	-	TRBJ1-1	-	TGTGCCAGCAGCTTAGGTCGAGAAAATGAAGCTTTCTTT	CASSLGRENEAFF
TRBV28	few	TRBJ2-5	-	TGTGCCACCGCTCACCGGGGTCTCGAGACCCAGTACTTC	CATAHRGLETQYF
TRBV9	-	TRBJ1-2	TRBD1	TGTGCCAGCAGCCCCAGGACTGGACAGGGTTATGGCTACACCTTC	CASSPRTGQGYGYTF
TRBV2	-	TRBJ2-1	TRBD1	TGTGCCAGCAGTGGGACAGGGTATACCAGTGAGCAGTTCTTC	CASSGTGYTSEQFF
TRBV20-1	few	TRBJ2-5	-	TGCAGTGCGGGGGAGGAAGAGACCCAGTACTTC	CSAGEEETQYF
TRBV6-1	-	TRBJ1-6	-	TGTGCCAGCAGCCGCTATAATTCACCCCTCCACTTT	CASSRYNSPLHF
TRBV19	-	TRBJ1-1	-	TGTGCCAGTAGCCTGGGGGGGGCTGAAGCTTTCTTT	CASSLGGAEAFF
TRBV19	-	TRBJ1-2	-	TGTGCCAGTAGCCCCGACACTGACTATGGCTACACCTTC	CASSPDTDYGYTF
TRBV4-2	-	TRBJ2-5	TRBD2	TGTGCCAGCAGCCACGGACTAGCGGGCGGTCAGACCCAGTACTTC	CASSHGLAGGQTQYF
TRBV6-1	few	TRBJ1-1	-	TGTGCCAGCAGTGAAGAGGGGAAGGGAAGCACTGAAGCTTTCTTT	CASSEEGKGSTEAFF
TRBV2	-	TRBJ2-5	TRBD2	TGTGCCAGCAGTGGGGCTAGCGGGGAGACCCAGTACTTC	CASSGASGETQYF
TRBV9	-	TRBJ2-3	TRBD2	TGTGCCAGCAGCCATGGACTAGCGGGGGGCAAGGGGACGCAGTATTTT	CASSHGLAGGKGTQYF
TRBV7-3	once	TRBJ1-2	-	TGTGCCAGCAGCTTATCAGGATATGGCTACACCTTC	CASSLSGYGYTF
TRBV2	-	TRBJ2-1	-	TGTGCCAGCACCCCGACGGGGGAAGGTTACAATGAGCAGTTCTTC	CASTPTGEGYNEQFF
TRBV7-8	few	TRBJ1-3	-	TGTGCCAGCAGCCCAAGGAGGACCAAAGGAAACACCATATATTTT	CASSPRRTKGNTIYF
TRBV11-2	-	TRBJ1-1	-	TGTGCCAGCAGCTTGTATAAAGGTGAGGGAAGGACTGAAGCTTTCTTT	CASSLYKGEGRTEAFF
TRBV9	-	TRBJ2-5	TRBD2	TGTGCCAGCAGCTCGAGGGGGACTAGCGGGGGGACTCAAGAGACCCAGTACTTC	CASSSRGTSGGTQETQYF
TRBV27	-	TRBJ1-2	-	TGTGCCAGCAGTTTTATGTCTTCCCTAGGAGGGCGCTATGGCTACACCTTC	CASSFMSSLGGRYGYTF
TRBV9	-	TRBJ1-6	TRBD1	TGTGCCAGCACTAGAACGCACCTCAAAGGGGGCGTGAGTAATTCACCCCTCCACTTT	CASTRTHLKGGVSNSPLHF
TRBV5-1	-	TRBJ1-5	-	TGCGCCAGCAGCTTGGGGGGGGGCCGTAGCAATCAGCCCCAGCATTTT	CASSLGGGRSNQPQHF
TRBV5-4	-	TRBJ2-6	TRBD1	TGTGCCAGCAGCCGGGGACAGGCTACCTCTGGGGCCAACGTCCTGACTTTC	CASSRGQATSGANVLTF